Shown below are 4 T cell receptor beta chains from a single sample sequenced in a study of CD8 T cells in ankylosing spondylitis. Whole-study results and caveats: Blood from ankylosing spondylitis patients appeared to carry a characteristic roughly 8-variant TCR beta motif.

TCRdb re-analysed the 5' RACE reads in MiXCR, keeping a single row per CDR3 protein. The sample shows 700,000 or so distinct CDR3 sequences, under 20% of them seen only once. These receptors' antigens are unknown. The sequencing sample was made of blood, either unsorted or a sorted T cell fraction (not recorded which). The receptors derive from a male donor with ankylosing spondylitis.

The chain has TRBV3-1 and TRBJ2-1, with D tentatively TRBD2 (5 bases). Germline V gene sequence: CDR1 LGHDT, CDR2 YNNKEL (reference sequence). The ends were cut back, 0 bases at V and 8 bases at J, with 11 bases in the middle. The CDR3 totals 14 residues. The CDR3, as DNA: TGTGCCAGCAGCCAAGATGATAGCGTCGATGAGCAGTTCTTC. Translation gives CASSQDDSVDEQFF.

As concerns this clonotype: The junction differs from germline at one of its ends, possibly a read error. The V and J genes are TRBV4-1 and TRBJ1-3; TRBD1 is a possible D gene (5 bases). This CDR3 region has 18 residues. Germline CDR1 reads MGHRA; CDR2 reads YSYEKL. The CDR3 protein is CAGSQIPQGTSSGNTIYF. The DNA for the CDR3 is TGCGCCGGCAGCCAAATACCCCAGGGAACCTCCTCTGGAAACACCATATATTTT.

The chain couples TRBV12-3 or TRBV12-4 to TRBJ2-1; TRBD2 agrees at 11 bases. The J segment lost 9 bases and the V segment lost 2 bases, leaving 6 bases of the junction unmatched. CDR3 size: 15 residues. This chain's CDR3 is CASSLSSGRAIEQFF. CDR3 nucleotide sequence: TGTGCCAGCAGTTTAAGTAGCGGGAGGGCCATTGAGCAGTTCTTC.

This clonotype was detected many times. This rearrangement joins TRBV25-1 to TRBJ2-1, with 13 bases matching TRBD2. This CDR3 contains 15 residues. CDR1 is MGHDK and CDR2 is SYGVNS in the germline V gene. V trimming: 4 bases; J trimming: 4 bases; junction bases outside the gene matches: 1. CDR3 amino acids: CASSVTSGGYNEQFF. DNA of the CDR3: TGTGCCAGCAGTGTGACTAGCGGGGGGTACAATGAGCAGTTCTTC.